The entry below describes one TCR beta chain. Germline CDR1 SGHAT, CDR2 FQNNGV. Trimming took off 5 bases at V and 7 bases at J, with 11 bases between the two ends. This CDR3 has 12 amino acids. The sample originates from a study of cytomegalovirus exposure and HLA in healthy donors. PCR amplification relied on 60 Vbeta primers (plus 13 Jbeta primers). Assay: immunoSEQ multiplex PCR; the TCRdb copy retains only in-frame clones and omits some. The sample has 200,000 or so clones; 65% to 85% are singletons. This rearrangement joins TRBV11-2 to TRBJ1-2; D may be TRBD1 (6 bases). The sequencing sample was made of PBMCs. The clonotype originates from a woman younger than 45 in good health and CMV-seropositive. The CDR3 sequence: CASSEGGAGYTF. CDR3 DNA sequence: TGTGCCAGCAGCGAGGGGGGGGCTGGCTACACCTTC.